This T cell receptor beta chain stems from a study of cytomegalovirus exposure and HLA in healthy donors. Overall study results and limits: Some highly shared sequence variants likely arose as a pipeline artifact.

The PCR employed 60 Vbeta primers together with 13 Jbeta primers. Profiled with immunoSEQ multiplex PCR; TCRdb holds only in-frame clones, not every one. The repertoire holds 90,000 to 150,000 clones, 77% seen once, with about 6% in the top ten. Regarding this clone: Its antigen is unidentified.

Germline V CDR1 and CDR2: SGHTA, FQGTGA. This CDR3 contains 13 residues. V shed 2 bases and J shed 0 bases, with 4 bases lying between them. The rearrangement joins TRBV7-3 to TRBJ1-1; D remains unclear. The sequenced material came from PBMCs. The TCR originated in a man between 18 and 29 years old in good health and CMV-seropositive. The CDR3 loop reads CASSLELNTEAFF. The CDR3, as DNA: TGTGCCAGCAGCTTAGAGTTGAACACTGAAGCTTTCTTT.